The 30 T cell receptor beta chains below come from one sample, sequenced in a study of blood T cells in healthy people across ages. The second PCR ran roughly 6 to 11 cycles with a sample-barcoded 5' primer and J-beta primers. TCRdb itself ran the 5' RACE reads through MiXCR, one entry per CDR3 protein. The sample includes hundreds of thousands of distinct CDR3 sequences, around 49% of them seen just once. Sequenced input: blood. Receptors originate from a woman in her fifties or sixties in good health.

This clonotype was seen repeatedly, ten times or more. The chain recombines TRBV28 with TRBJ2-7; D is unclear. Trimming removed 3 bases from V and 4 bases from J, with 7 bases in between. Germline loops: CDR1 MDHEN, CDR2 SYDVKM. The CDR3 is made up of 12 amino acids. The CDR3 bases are TGTGCCAGCAGTTTCGCTCGTTACGAGCAGTACTTC. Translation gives CASSFARYEQYF.

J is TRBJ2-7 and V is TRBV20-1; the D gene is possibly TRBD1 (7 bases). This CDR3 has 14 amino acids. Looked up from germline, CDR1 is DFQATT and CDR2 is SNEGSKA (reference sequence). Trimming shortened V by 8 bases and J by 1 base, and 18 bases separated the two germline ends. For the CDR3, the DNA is TGCAGTTCCCAGGGGGGCCTAGGGTCCTACGAGCAGTACTTC. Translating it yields CSSQGGLGSYEQYF.

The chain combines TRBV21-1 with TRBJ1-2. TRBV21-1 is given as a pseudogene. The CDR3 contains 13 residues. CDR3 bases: TGTGCCAGCAGCAAAGCAAGGAAGTATGGCTACACCTTC. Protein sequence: CASSKARKYGYTF.

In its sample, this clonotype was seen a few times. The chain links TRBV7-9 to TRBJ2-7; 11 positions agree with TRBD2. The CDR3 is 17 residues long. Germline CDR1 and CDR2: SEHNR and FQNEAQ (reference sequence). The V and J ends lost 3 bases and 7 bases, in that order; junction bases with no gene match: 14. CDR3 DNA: TGTGCCAGCAGCTTTCGCACGCGACTAGCGGGGTACAATGAGCAGTACTTC. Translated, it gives CASSFRTRLAGYNEQYF.

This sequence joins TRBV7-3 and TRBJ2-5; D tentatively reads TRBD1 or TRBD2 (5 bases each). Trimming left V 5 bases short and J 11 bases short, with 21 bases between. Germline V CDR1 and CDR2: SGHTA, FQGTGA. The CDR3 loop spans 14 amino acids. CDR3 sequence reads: CASSPIGPRGEQYF. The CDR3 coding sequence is TGTGCCAGCAGCCCCATCGGACCGAGGGGTGAGCAGTACTTC.

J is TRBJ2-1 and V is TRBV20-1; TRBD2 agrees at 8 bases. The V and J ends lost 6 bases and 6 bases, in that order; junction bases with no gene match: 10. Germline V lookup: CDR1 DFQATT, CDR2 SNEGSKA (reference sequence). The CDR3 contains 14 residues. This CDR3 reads CSAAGTRARNEQFF. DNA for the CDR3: TGCAGTGCAGCCGGGACTAGAGCCCGCAATGAGCAGTTCTTC.

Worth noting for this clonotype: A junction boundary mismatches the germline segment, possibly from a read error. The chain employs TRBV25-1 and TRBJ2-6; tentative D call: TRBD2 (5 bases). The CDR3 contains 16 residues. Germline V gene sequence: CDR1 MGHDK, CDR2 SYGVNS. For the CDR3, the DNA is TGTGCCAACAGTTCCGCCGGGGACTCTGGGGCCAACGTCCTGACTTTC. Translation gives CANSSAGDSGANVLTF.

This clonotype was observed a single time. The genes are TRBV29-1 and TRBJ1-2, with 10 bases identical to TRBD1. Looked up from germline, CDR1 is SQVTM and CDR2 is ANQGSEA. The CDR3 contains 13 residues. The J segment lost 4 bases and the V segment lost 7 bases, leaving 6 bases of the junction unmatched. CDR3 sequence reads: CSGGTGVSYGYTF. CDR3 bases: TGCAGCGGAGGGACAGGGGTTAGCTATGGCTACACCTTC.

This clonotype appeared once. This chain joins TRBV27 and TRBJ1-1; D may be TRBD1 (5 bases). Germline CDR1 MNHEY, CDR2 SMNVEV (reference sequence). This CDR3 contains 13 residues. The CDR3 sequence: CTAGTRRNTEAFF. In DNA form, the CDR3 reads TGTACGGCAGGGACCCGGCGGAACACTGAAGCTTTCTTT.

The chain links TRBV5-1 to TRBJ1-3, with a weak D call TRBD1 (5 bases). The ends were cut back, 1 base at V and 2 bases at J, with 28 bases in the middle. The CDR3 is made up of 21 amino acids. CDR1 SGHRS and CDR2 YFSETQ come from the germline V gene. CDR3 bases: TGCGCCAGCAGCTTGAATTCCCCGACAGTACCCGTCCGAGGAGCTGGAAACACCATATATTTT. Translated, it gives CASSLNSPTVPVRGAGNTIYF.

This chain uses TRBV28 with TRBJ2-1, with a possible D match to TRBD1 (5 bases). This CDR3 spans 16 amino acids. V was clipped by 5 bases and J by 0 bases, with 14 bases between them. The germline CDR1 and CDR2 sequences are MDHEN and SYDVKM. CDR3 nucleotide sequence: TGTGCCAGCAGTGACACCGTAACAGGCTCCTACAATGAGCAGTTCTTC. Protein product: CASSDTVTGSYNEQFF.

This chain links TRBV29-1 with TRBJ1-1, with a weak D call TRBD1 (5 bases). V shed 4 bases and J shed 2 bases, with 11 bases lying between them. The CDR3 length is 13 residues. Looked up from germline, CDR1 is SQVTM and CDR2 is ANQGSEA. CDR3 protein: CSVGGVANTEAFF. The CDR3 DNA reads TGCAGCGTTGGAGGGGTAGCAAACACTGAAGCTTTCTTT.

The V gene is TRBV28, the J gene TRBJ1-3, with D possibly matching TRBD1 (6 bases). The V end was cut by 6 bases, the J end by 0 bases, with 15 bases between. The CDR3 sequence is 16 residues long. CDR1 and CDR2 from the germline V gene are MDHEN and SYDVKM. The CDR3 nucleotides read TGTGCCAGCAGCTTCCCAGGGGAACCCTCTGGAAACACCATATATTTT. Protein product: CASSFPGEPSGNTIYF.

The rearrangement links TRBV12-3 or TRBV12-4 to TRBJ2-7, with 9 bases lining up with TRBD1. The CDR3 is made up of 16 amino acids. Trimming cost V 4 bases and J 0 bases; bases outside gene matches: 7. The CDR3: CASSSGTGRFSYEQYF. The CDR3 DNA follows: TGTGCCAGCAGTTCCGGGACAGGGCGTTTCTCCTACGAGCAGTACTTC.

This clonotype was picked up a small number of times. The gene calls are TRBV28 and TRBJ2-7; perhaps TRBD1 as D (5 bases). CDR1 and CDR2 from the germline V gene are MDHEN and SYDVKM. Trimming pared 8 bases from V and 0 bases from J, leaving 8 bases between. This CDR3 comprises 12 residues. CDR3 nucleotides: TGTGCCAGCGGTGGGGCCTCCTACGAGCAGTACTTC. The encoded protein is CASGGASYEQYF.

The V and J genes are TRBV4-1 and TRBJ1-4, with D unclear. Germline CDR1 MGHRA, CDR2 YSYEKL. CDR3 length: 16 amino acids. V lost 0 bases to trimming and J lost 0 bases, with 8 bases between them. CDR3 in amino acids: CASSQDEAATNEKLFF. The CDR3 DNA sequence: TGCGCCAGCAGCCAAGATGAAGCTGCAACTAATGAAAAACTGTTTTTT.

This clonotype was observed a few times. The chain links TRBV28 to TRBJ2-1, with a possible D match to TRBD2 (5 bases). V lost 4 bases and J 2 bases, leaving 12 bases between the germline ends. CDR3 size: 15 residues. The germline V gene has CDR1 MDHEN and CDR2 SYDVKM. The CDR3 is CASSSAGPPYNEQFF. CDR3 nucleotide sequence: TGTGCCAGCAGTTCCGCGGGTCCCCCCTACAATGAGCAGTTCTTC.

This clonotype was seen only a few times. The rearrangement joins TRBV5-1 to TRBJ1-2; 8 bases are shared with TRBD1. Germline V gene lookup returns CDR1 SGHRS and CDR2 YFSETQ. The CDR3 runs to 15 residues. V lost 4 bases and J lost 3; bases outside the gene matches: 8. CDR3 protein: CASSMDRARDYGYTF. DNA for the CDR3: TGCGCCAGCAGCATGGACAGGGCGAGAGACTATGGCTACACCTTC.

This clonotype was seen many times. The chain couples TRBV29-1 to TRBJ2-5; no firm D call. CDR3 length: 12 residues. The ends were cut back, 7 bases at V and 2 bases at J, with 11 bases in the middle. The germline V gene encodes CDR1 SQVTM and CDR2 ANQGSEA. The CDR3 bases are TGCAGCGGGAACTCTGGGCAAGAGACCCAGTACTTC. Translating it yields CSGNSGQETQYF.

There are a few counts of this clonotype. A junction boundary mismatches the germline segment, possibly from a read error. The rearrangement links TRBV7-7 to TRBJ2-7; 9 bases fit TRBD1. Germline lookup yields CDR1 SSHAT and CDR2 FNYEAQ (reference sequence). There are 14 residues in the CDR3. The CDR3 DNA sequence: TGTGCTAGCAGTCCCGGGACAGGGTCTTCCGAGCAGTACTTC. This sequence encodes CASSPGTGSSEQYF.

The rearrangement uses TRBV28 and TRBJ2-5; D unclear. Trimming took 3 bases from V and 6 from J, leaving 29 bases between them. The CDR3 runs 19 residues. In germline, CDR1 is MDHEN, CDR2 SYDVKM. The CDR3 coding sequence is TGTGCCAGCAGTTTTCTGGTTTTTTTGGGGTTAGAGCGTTGGAAGACCCAGTACTTC. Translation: CASSFLVFLGLERWKTQYF.

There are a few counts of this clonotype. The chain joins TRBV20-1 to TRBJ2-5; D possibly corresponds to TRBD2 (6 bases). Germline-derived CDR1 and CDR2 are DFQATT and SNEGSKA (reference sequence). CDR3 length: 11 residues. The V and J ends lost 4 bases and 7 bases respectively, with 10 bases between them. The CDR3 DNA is TGCAGTGCTATGGGAGCGGGGACCCAGTACTTC. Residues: CSAMGAGTQYF.

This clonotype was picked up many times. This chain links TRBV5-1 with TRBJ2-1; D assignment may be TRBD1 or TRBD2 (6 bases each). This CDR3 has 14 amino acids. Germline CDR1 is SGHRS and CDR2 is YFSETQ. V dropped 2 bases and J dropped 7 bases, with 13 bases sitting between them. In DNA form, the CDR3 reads TGCGCCAGCAGCTTAGGGCCGGGGGCGAATGAGCAGTTCTTC. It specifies CASSLGPGANEQFF.

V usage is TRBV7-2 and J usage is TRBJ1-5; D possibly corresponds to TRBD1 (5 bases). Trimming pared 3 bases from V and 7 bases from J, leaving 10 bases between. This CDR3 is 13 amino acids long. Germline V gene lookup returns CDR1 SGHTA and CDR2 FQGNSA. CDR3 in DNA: TGTGCCAGCAGCTTCGGGGGTGCCCAGCCCCAGCATTTT. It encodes CASSFGGAQPQHF.

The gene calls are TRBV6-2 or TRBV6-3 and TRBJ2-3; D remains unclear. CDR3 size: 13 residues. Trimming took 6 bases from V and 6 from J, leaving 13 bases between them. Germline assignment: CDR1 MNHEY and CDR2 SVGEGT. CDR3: CASSNLGKDTQYF. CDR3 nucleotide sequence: TGTGCCAGCAGCAACCTAGGGAAGGATACGCAGTATTTT.

CDR3 in amino acids: CASREDRLNTEAFF. DNA for the CDR3: TGTGCCAGCAGGGAGGACAGGCTGAACACTGAAGCTTTCTTT. The chain carries TRBV7-2 and TRBJ1-1, with 7 bases identical to TRBD1. This CDR3 has 14 residues. CDR1 is SGHTA, CDR2 FQGNSA, per germline. The V gene end was trimmed by 6 bases and the J gene end by 0 bases; junction bases not matched to a gene: 4. Filled out from reference TRBV7-2 and TRBJ1-1, the complete variable domain reads GAGVSQSPSNKVTEKGKDVELRCDPISGHTALYWYRQSLGQGLEFLIYFQGNSAPDKSGLPSDRFSAERTGGSVSTLTIQRTQQEDSAVYLCASREDRLNTEAFFGQGTRLTVV.

The CDR3 nucleotides read TGCAGTCCTGGGGGGGGACAGGGACTCTACGAGCAGTACTTC. This encodes CSPGGGQGLYEQYF. The chain carries TRBV20-1 and TRBJ2-7; 9 nucleotides line up with TRBD1. The CDR3 covers 14 residues. The junction had 11 bases not matched to a gene; V was cut back by 8 bases and J by 3 bases. CDR1 is DFQATT and CDR2 is SNEGSKA in the germline V gene (reference sequence).

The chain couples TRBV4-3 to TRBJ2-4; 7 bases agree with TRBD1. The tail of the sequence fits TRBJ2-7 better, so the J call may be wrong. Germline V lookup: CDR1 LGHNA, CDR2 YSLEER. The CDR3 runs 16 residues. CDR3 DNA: TGCGCCAGCAGCCAAGATACGACAGGGAGCGGCTACGAGCAGTACTTC. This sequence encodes CASSQDTTGSGYEQYF.

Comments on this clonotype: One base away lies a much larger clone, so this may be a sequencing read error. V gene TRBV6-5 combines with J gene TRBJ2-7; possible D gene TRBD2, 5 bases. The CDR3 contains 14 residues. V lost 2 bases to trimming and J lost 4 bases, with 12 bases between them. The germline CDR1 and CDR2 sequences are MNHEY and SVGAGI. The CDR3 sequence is CASSYPSFWYEQYF. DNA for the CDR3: TGTGCCAGCAGTTACCCTAGCTTCTGGTACGAGCAGTACTTC.

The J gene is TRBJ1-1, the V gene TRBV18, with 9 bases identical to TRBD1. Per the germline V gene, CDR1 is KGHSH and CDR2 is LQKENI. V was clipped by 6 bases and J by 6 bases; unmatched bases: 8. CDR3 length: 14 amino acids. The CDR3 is CASSNRGQGSEAFF. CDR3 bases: TGTGCCAGCTCTAATAGGGGACAGGGTTCTGAAGCTTTCTTT.